Shown below are 15 T cell receptor beta chains from a single sample sequenced in a study of blood T cell repertoires in COVID-19. Clones were sequenced by immunoSEQ multiplex PCR, and TCRdb holds only the in-frame ones, with some missing. The sample consists of roughly 290,000 clones, about 90% of them appearing once. Material for sequencing was PBMCs or T cells enriched from blood (not recorded which). Source of these receptors: a woman between 18 and 29 years old with acute COVID-19.

The rearrangement links TRBV24-1 to TRBJ2-6; 7 bases are a match to TRBD1. The V gene end was trimmed by 0 bases and the J gene end by 4 bases; junction bases not matched to a gene: 5. The CDR3 totals 17 residues. Germline CDR1 and CDR2: KGHDR and SFDVKD. The CDR3 sequence: CATSDLDRAGGANVLTF. The CDR3 DNA reads TGTGCCACCAGTGATTTGGACAGGGCTGGGGGGGCCAACGTCCTGACTTTC.

This clone appeared a single time. The chain recombines TRBV10-3 with TRBJ1-1, with no clear D. V dropped 0 bases and J dropped 5 bases, with 16 bases sitting between them. The CDR3 consists of 16 residues. Germline CDR1 and CDR2: ENHRY and SYGVKD. The CDR3 DNA sequence: TGTGCCATCAGTGAGTCGACCCCCATTAGCGGAACTGAAGCTTTCTTT. This translates into CAISESTPISGTEAFF.

The CDR3 spells CASSLRGSGEQYF. The CDR3 DNA sequence: TGTGCCAGCTCCCTCCGGGGTTCCGGCGAGCAGTACTTC. This chain links TRBV25-1 with TRBJ2-7; maybe TRBD2 (5 bases). V was shortened by 8 bases and J by 6 bases, with 17 bases between the two germline ends. Looked up from germline, CDR1 is MGHDK and CDR2 is SYGVNS. The CDR3 is made up of 13 amino acids.

The chain joins TRBV5-6 to TRBJ1-2; unclear D gene. Trimming took off 0 bases at V and 2 bases at J, with 8 bases between the two ends. This CDR3 has 14 residues. The germline gives CDR1 SGHDT, CDR2 YYEEEE. The CDR3 nucleotides are TGTGCCAGCAGCTTGGCCGGGGAGAACTATGGCTACACCTTC. Translation gives CASSLAGENYGYTF.

This chain joins TRBV5-1 and TRBJ1-1, with D maybe TRBD1 (5 bases). CDR1 is SGHRS and CDR2 is YFSETQ in the germline V gene. Deletions cut 2 bases from V and 4 bases from J, with 12 bases between. The CDR3 is made up of 14 amino acids. The CDR3 loop reads CASSFGGKGTEAFF. The CDR3, as DNA: TGCGCCAGCAGCTTCGGGGGGAAGGGCACTGAAGCTTTCTTT.

The CDR3 nucleotides are TGTGCCAGCAGCTTAGGGAGTGGTGAAGCTTTCTTT. Translating gives CASSLGSGEAFF. The chain employs TRBV11-3 and TRBJ1-1, with no clear D. Germline-derived CDR1 and CDR2 are SGHNT and YENEEA. V dropped 1 base and J dropped 7 bases, with 7 bases sitting between them. The CDR3 loop spans 12 amino acids. Supplemented by reference TRBV11-3 and TRBJ1-1, the full variable domain reads EAGVVQSPRYKIIEKKQPVAFWCNPISGHNTLYWYLQNLGQGPELLIRYENEEAVDDSQLPKDRFSAERLKGVDSTLKIQPAELGDSAVYLCASSLGSGEAFFGQGTRLTVV.

This rearrangement joins TRBV5-1 to TRBJ2-3, with 7 bases matching TRBD1. The CDR3 is made up of 12 amino acids. The V segment lost 0 bases and the J segment 14 bases; nucleotides outside the gene matches: 6. From germline, CDR1 is SGHRS and CDR2 YFSETQ. The CDR3 DNA reads as TGCGCCAGCAGCTTGGACAGGGGTTTTCGGTATTTT. It yields the protein CASSLDRGFRYF.

The chain carries TRBV28 and TRBJ2-7; 7 bases match TRBD1. Germline CDR1 and CDR2: MDHEN and SYDVKM. The length of the CDR3 is 14 residues. The V and J ends lost 7 bases and 0 bases, in that order; junction bases with no gene match: 6. Written as DNA, the CDR3 is TGTGCCAGCACCACCCGGGACAGCTCCTACGAGCAGTACTTC. Amino acids: CASTTRDSSYEQYF.

The chain joins TRBV28 to TRBJ1-4, with D maybe TRBD1 (5 bases). Germline V lookup: CDR1 MDHEN, CDR2 SYDVKM. The V end was cut by 6 bases, the J end by 8 bases, with 19 bases between. This CDR3 has 15 residues. The DNA of the CDR3 is TGTGCCAGCAGCCCAGTGATAGGGGCGGACGAAAAACTGTTTTTT. It specifies CASSPVIGADEKLFF.

The chain employs TRBV4-2 and TRBJ1-2, with 9 bases fitting TRBD1. The J segment lost 5 bases and the V segment lost 1 base, leaving 5 bases of the junction unmatched. The CDR3 runs to 15 residues. Germline V CDR1 and CDR2: LGHNA, YNFKEQ. CDR3 DNA: TGTGCCAGCAGCCAAGCCCCGGGACAGGGATATGGCTACACCTTC. It specifies CASSQAPGQGYGYTF.

The rearrangement uses TRBV7-2 and TRBJ2-7; D perhaps matches TRBD2 (6 bases). The CDR3 has 14 amino acids. Germline CDR1 is SGHTA and CDR2 is FQGNSA. V was clipped by 5 bases and J by 0 bases, with 11 bases between them. CDR3 nucleotides: TGTGCCAGCAGCGGTAGCGGCAGCTCCTACGAGCAGTACTTC. It codes for CASSGSGSSYEQYF.

The chain carries TRBV6-5 and TRBJ1-3; tentative D call: TRBD1 (5 bases). Trimming took 6 bases from V and 2 from J, leaving 11 bases between them. Germline CDR1 MNHEY, CDR2 SVGAGI. CDR3 length: 14 residues. CDR3 DNA sequence: TGTGCCAGCAGGTATTCAGGGACTGGAAACACCATATATTTT. Translated: CASRYSGTGNTIYF.

The chain is built from TRBV6-5 and TRBJ2-5; TRBD1 agrees at 9 bases. The germline V gene encodes CDR1 MNHEY and CDR2 SVGAGI. The CDR3 extends over 15 amino acids. V was pared by 2 bases and J by 3 bases, with 4 bases of the junction left unmatched. In nucleotides, the CDR3 is TGTGCCAGCAGTTACGGGGGGACAGGGAAAGAGACCCAGTACTTC. Translated: CASSYGGTGKETQYF.

This chain uses TRBV28 with TRBJ1-6; D possibly corresponds to TRBD1 (5 bases). CDR3 length equals 15 residues. Germline CDR1 is MDHEN and CDR2 is SYDVKM. V was cut by 5 bases and J by 7 bases, with 15 bases left in between. This chain's CDR3 is CASSPQWGVNSPLHF. In DNA form, the CDR3 reads TGTGCCAGCAGTCCACAATGGGGGGTGAATTCACCCCTCCACTTT.

The chain couples TRBV29-1 to TRBJ1-2; weak D call: TRBD1 (5 bases). Per germline, CDR1 SQVTM and CDR2 ANQGSEA. The CDR3 contains 14 residues. With 6 bases removed from V and 3 bases from J, the gap between germline ends came to 17 bases. CDR3 sequence reads: CSVAGSGRDYGYTF. The CDR3 DNA reads TGCAGCGTGGCAGGGTCAGGGAGGGACTATGGCTACACCTTC.